The 5 T cell receptor beta chains below come from one sample, sequenced in a study of cytomegalovirus exposure and HLA in healthy donors. The PCR was carried out with 60 Vbeta primers and 13 Jbeta primers. Here immunoSEQ multiplex PCR was the method, and the copy in TCRdb shows in-frame clones only, minus some. The sample shows some 160,000 clones, 70% to 80% of them seen only once. What was sequenced was PBMCs. The receptors were gathered from a man aged 40-49 years in good health and CMV-seronegative.

V usage is TRBV28 and J usage is TRBJ1-1; tentative D call: TRBD1 (5 bases). Germline V lookup: CDR1 MDHEN, CDR2 SYDVKM. The CDR3 contains 14 residues. Between the trimmed V and J ends, which lost 3 bases and 4 bases, there was a span of 12 bases. CDR3 DNA sequence: TGTGCCAGCAGTTTTCCGTCAAGGGGCACTGAAGCTTTCTTT. This encodes CASSFPSRGTEAFF.

The genes are TRBV6-1 and TRBJ2-3; perhaps TRBD2 as D (5 bases). This CDR3 contains 13 residues. V was clipped by 7 bases and J by 1 base, with 9 bases between them. The V gene's germline CDR1 is MNHNS and CDR2 SASEGT. CDR3 sequence reads: CASILSGTDTQYF. The CDR3 coding sequence is TGTGCCAGCATTCTTAGCGGCACAGATACGCAGTATTTT.

This clone appeared a few times. V usage is TRBV2 and J usage is TRBJ2-3; TRBD2 agrees at 7 bases. The germline V gene encodes CDR1 SNHLY and CDR2 FYNNEI. CDR3 length: 16 residues. V lost 5 bases, J lost 0 bases, and 8 bases stayed unmatched. CDR3 DNA sequence: TGTGCCAGCAGTCCCGCGGGACTATCTAGCACAGATACGCAGTATTTT. Translation: CASSPAGLSSTDTQYF.

The chain couples TRBV9 to TRBJ2-1; D may be TRBD2 (6 bases). Germline CDR1 and CDR2: SGDLS and YYNGEE. This CDR3 comprises 15 residues. Trimming shortened V by 2 bases and J by 4 bases, and 13 bases separated the two germline ends. In DNA form, the CDR3 reads TGTGCCAGCAGCGTTAGGCTAGCGCCTTACAATGAGCAGTTCTTC. Translating it yields CASSVRLAPYNEQFF. Complete variable domain (other parts from reference TRBV9 and TRBJ2-1): DSGVTQTPKHLITATGQRVTLRCSPRSGDLSVYWYQQSLDQGLQFLIQYYNGEERAKGNILERFSAQQFPDLHSELNLSSLELGDSALYFCASSVRLAPYNEQFFGPGTRLTVL.

The chain uses TRBV11-2 and TRBJ1-2; 7 positions agree with TRBD1. The trim removed 4 bases at V and 4 bases at J, leaving 9 bases unmatched. Germline CDR1 is SGHAT and CDR2 is FQNNGV. The CDR3 extends over 15 amino acids. CDR3 DNA: TGTGCCAGCAGCTCAACAGGGGCGCGCTTCTATGGCTACACCTTC. Translated: CASSSTGARFYGYTF.